The present TCR beta chain was sequenced within a study of response to subunit inactivated influenza vaccine. TCRdb used MiXCR to reprocess the RT-PCR reads, holding one entry per CDR3 protein. The sample records fewer than 600,000 distinct CDR3 sequences, approximately 7.8% being singletons. CDR1 is MNHEY and CDR2 is SMNVEV in the germline V gene (reference sequence). J gave up 7 bases and V 6 bases, and 9 bases lay outside the gene matches. The CDR3 has 15 amino acids. Concerning this clonotype: The antigen is undetermined.

Findings and caveats of the study: T cells newly recruited by each seasonal influenza vaccination are few, the authors suggested.

The source was PBMCs from blood, collected around 25 months after vaccination. The rearrangement joins TRBV27 to TRBJ2-7, with 13 bases aligning to TRBD2. This TCR came from a man between 50 and 69 years old who received an inactivated influenza vaccine. DNA for the CDR3: TGTGCCAGCAGCCCTCAGGGACTAGCGGGATTAGAGCAGTACTTC. It specifies CASSPQGLAGLEQYF.